This T cell receptor (beta chain) appears in the sequencing data of a study of Ad26.COV2.S vaccination and SARS-CoV-2 variants. For the study at large: Once or twice, 56 days apart, Ad26.COV2.S was delivered intramuscularly.

The germline V gene encodes CDR1 GTSNPN and CDR2 SVGIG (reference sequence). Between the trimmed V and J ends, which lost 4 bases and 6 bases, there was a span of 16 bases. This CDR3 spans 14 amino acids. The treatment was: around 19 received Ad26.COV2.S at low or high dose, single or two shots; about five received placebo; per-sample allocation not given. Collection of samples fell on day 63 after the first vaccine or placebo injection. An adult of 18-55 years in Boston served as donor. Built on an Ad26 vector, the vaccine expressed Wuhan-strain SARS-CoV-2 spike. Assay used: immunoSEQ multiplex PCR; TCRdb lists only in-frame clones, some missing. The sample yields 350,000 to 550,000 clones, 89% seen once. Comments on this clone: Its antigen is as yet unknown.

Whole-study results and caveats: It was reported that spike-specific CD8+ and CD4+ T cell responses were substantially broad after vaccination.

The receptor's source is a person between 18 and 65 years old who received the Ad26.COV2.S COVID-19 vaccine or a placebo. The chain has TRBV30 and TRBJ2-1, with a possible D match to TRBD2 (5 bases). Sequenced material: peripheral blood, taken in a trial of Ad26.COV2.S vaccine versus placebo. In DNA form, the CDR3 reads TGTGCCTGGAACACCGGGTCGGGGTCCAATGAGCAGTTCTTC. Translated, it gives CAWNTGSGSNEQFF. Based on the CDR3 plus reference TRBV30 and TRBJ2-1, the full variable domain is SQTIHQWPATLVQPVGSPLSLECTVEGTSNPNLYWYRQAAGRGLQLLFYSVGIGQISSEVPQNLSASRPQDRQFILSSKKLLLSDSGFYLCAWNTGSGSNEQFFGPGTRLTVL.